This TCR beta chain is drawn from a study of blood T cell repertoires in COVID-19. Turning to the study itself: Donors in the United States, Italy and Spain gave samples during acute or convalescent COVID-19. T cells, B-cell-depleted T cells, or PBMCs provided the cDNA or gDNA that served as material.

Per the original data handling: Amplification from reference gene primers served as the basis for estimated nucleated cell counts. Measured with immunoSEQ multiplex PCR; TCRdb has only the in-frame clones, and not every one. V and J calls and clone size are as listed in that table; D and trimming were resolved from the DNA. Of around 91,000 clones in the sample, 85% were seen once. The V end was cut by 0 bases, the J end by 0 bases, with 12 bases between. CDR3 length: 16 residues. Germline loops: CDR1 GTSNPN, CDR2 SVGIG (reference sequence). This clone occurred once. The receptor was isolated from a man older than 75 with acute or convalescent COVID-19. The rearrangement joins TRBV30 to TRBJ1-3; D is unresolved. The sequencing input was peripheral blood. As DNA, the CDR3 is TGTGCCTGGAGTGTTAGAGACATAAGCTCTGGAAACACCATATATTTT. Its protein is CAWSVRDISSGNTIYF.